Listed below are T cell receptor beta chains from one sample, sequenced in a study of blood T cell repertoires in COVID-19. The data were produced by immunoSEQ multiplex PCR, yet TCRdb's version contains in-frame clones alone and is incomplete. In the table there are 500,000 to 600,000 clones, less than 90% of which are singletons. Sample: peripheral blood. The receptor source for this set is a woman aged 45-59 years with COVID-19, enrolled during active disease. The CDR3 runs from the conserved cysteine through the conserved F or W. D genes are given only for firm matches. A row's size may be missing; if present it is once, few, many or a size class.

V: TRBV27
size: many
D: -
J: TRBJ1-2
CDR3: CASSLSPRPPYGYTF
DNA: TGTGCCAGCAGTTTAAGCCCCAGGCCCCCCTATGGCTACACCTTC

V: TRBV5-1
size: -
D: TRBD2
J: TRBJ2-1
CDR3: CASSSPTSGRNNEQFF
DNA: TGCGCCAGCAGCTCGCCCACTAGCGGGAGGAACAATGAGCAGTTCTTC

V: TRBV25-1
size: -
D: -
J: TRBJ2-2
CDR3: CASSEVRTGELFF
DNA: TGTGCCAGCAGTGAGGTCCGGACCGGGGAGCTGTTTTTT

V: TRBV12-3/TRBV12-4
size: -
D: -
J: TRBJ1-5
CDR3: CASSLGLSLPQHF
DNA: TGTGCCAGCAGTTTAGGACTTTCCCTGCCCCAGCATTTT

V: TRBV6-5
size: -
D: TRBD1
J: TRBJ1-1
CDR3: CASTPQGIGTEAFF
DNA: TGTGCCAGCACCCCACAGGGGATAGGCACTGAAGCTTTCTTT

V: TRBV2
size: many
D: -
J: TRBJ1-1
CDR3: CASSEELNLNTEAFF
DNA: TGTGCCAGCAGTGAAGAGCTGAATCTGAACACTGAAGCTTTCTTT

V: TRBV6-5
size: -
D: TRBD1
J: TRBJ2-3
CDR3: CASSSGQGDTQYF
DNA: TGTGCCAGCAGTTCAGGACAGGGGGATACGCAGTATTTT

V: TRBV19
size: -
D: TRBD1
J: TRBJ2-5
CDR3: CASRGTAEETQYF
DNA: TGTGCCTCGAGGGGGACAGCCGAAGAGACCCAGTACTTC

V: TRBV9
size: -
D: TRBD1
J: TRBJ2-7
CDR3: CASSATGTGTEQYF
DNA: TGTGCCAGCAGCGCGACCGGGACAGGGACCGAGCAGTACTTC

V: TRBV2
size: once
D: TRBD1
J: TRBJ2-3
CDR3: CASKPTGGAGTDTQYF
DNA: TGTGCCAGCAAACCGACAGGGGGAGCTGGCACAGATACGCAGTATTTT

V: TRBV9
size: -
D: -
J: TRBJ1-6
CDR3: CASSVPQQGFKSPLHF
DNA: TGTGCCAGCAGCGTACCCCAACAGGGTTTTAAATCACCCCTCCACTTT

V: TRBV5-1
size: -
D: TRBD1
J: TRBJ1-1
CDR3: CASRLYRGHTEAFF
DNA: TGCGCCAGCAGGTTATACAGGGGGCACACTGAAGCTTTCTTT

V: TRBV5-4
size: -
D: TRBD1
J: TRBJ2-7
CDR3: CASSPGQIYEQYF
DNA: TGTGCCAGCAGTCCGGGACAGATTTACGAGCAGTACTTC

V: TRBV7-9
size: -
D: TRBD1
J: TRBJ1-1
CDR3: CASTKTGGNIKIEAFF
DNA: TGTGCCAGCACGAAGACAGGGGGAAACATTAAGATTGAAGCTTTCTTT

V: TRBV2
size: -
D: -
J: TRBJ2-6
CDR3: CASSGVRGAGANVLTF
DNA: TGTGCCAGCAGTGGGGTCAGGGGGGCTGGGGCCAACGTCCTGACTTTC